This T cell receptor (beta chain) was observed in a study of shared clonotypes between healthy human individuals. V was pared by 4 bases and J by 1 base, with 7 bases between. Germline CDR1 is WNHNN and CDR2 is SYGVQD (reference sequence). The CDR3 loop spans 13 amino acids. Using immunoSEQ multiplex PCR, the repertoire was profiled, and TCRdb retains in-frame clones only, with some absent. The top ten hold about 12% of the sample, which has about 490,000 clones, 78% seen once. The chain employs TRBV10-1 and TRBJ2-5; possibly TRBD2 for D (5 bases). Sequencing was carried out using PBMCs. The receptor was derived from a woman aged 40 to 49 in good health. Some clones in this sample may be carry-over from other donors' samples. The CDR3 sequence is CASSGGRQETQYF. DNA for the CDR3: TGCGCCAGCAGTGGAGGGCGCCAAGAGACCCAGTACTTC.